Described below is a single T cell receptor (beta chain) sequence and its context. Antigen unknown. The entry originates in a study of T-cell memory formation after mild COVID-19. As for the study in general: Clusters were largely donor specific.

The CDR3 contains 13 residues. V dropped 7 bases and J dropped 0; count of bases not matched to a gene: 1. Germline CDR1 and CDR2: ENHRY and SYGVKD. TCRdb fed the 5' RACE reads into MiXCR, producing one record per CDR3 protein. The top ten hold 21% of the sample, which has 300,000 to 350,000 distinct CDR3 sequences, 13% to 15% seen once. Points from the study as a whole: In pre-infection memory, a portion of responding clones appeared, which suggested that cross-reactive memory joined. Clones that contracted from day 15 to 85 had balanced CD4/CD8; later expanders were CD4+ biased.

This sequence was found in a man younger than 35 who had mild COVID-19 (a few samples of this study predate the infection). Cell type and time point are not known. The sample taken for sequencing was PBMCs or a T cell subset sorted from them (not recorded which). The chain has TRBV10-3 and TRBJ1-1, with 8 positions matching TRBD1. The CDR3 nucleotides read TGTGCCATCAAACAGGGGGTGAACACTGAAGCTTTCTTT. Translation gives CAIKQGVNTEAFF.